This TCR beta chain was observed in a study of blood T cell repertoires in COVID-19. The ends lost 6 bases at V and 5 bases at J; junction bases unmatched: 2. The CDR3 length is 11 residues. Germline loops: CDR1 SQVTM, CDR2 ANQGSEA. TCRdb's copy holds only in-frame clones and misses some; the assay was immunoSEQ multiplex PCR. Of around 300,000 clones in the sample, around 85% were seen once. This receptor was obtained from a woman aged 65 to 85 with acute or convalescent COVID-19. Material for sequencing was peripheral blood. The rearrangement uses TRBV29-1 and TRBJ2-5; TRBD1 matches 8 bases. CDR3 amino acids: CSVDRVETQYF. The CDR3 nucleotides read TGCAGCGTGGACAGGGTGGAGACCCAGTACTTC.